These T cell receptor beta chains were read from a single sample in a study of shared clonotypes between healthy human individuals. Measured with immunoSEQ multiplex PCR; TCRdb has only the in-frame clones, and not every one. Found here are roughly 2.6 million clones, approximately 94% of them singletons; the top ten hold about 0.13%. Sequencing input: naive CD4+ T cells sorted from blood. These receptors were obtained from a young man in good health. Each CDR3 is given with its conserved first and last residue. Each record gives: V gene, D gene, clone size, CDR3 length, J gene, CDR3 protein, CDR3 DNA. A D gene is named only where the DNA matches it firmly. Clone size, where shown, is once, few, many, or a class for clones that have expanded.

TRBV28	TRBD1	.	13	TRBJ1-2	CASSDDRAHGYTF	TGTGCCAGCAGTGACGACAGGGCTCATGGCTACACCTTC
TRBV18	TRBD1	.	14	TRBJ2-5	CASSGQGYQETQYF	TGTGCCAGCTCCGGACAGGGGTACCAAGAGACCCAGTACTTC
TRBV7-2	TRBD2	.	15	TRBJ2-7	CASSLGLAGPYEQYF	TGTGCCAGCAGCTTAGGCCTAGCGGGCCCCTACGAGCAGTACTTC
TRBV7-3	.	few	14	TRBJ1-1	CASSPGTPNTEAFF	TGTGCCAGCAGCCCCGGGACACCGAACACTGAAGCTTTCTTT
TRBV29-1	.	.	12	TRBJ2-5	CSVSRGEETQYF	TGCAGCGTCAGTAGGGGAGAAGAGACCCAGTACTTC
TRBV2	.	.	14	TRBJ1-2	CASTLDKGLGGYTF	TGTGCCAGCACTCTGGACAAGGGGTTGGGAGGCTACACCTTC
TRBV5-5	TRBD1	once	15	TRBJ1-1	CASSFTGTGGTEAFF	TGTGCCAGCAGCTTTACCGGGACAGGGGGCACTGAAGCTTTCTTT
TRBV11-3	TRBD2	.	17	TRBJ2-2	CASSFVAGGPGTGELFF	TGTGCCAGCAGCTTCGTGGCGGGAGGGCCCGGCACCGGGGAGCTGTTTTTT
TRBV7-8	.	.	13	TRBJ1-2	CASRRGWGYGYTF	TGTGCCAGCAGACGGGGGTGGGGCTATGGCTACACCTTC
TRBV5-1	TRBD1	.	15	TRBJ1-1	CASSLNQGARTEAFF	TGCGCCAGCAGCTTGAACCAGGGGGCGAGGACTGAAGCTTTCTTT
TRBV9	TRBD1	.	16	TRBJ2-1	CASSGRTGGSYNEQFF	TGTGCCAGCAGCGGAAGGACAGGAGGCTCCTACAATGAGCAGTTCTTC
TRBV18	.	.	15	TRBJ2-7	CASSPGLEGAYEQYF	TGTGCCAGCTCACCAGGCCTTGAGGGCGCCTACGAGCAGTACTTC
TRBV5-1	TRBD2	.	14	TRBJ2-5	CASSVGGTTETQYF	TGCGCCAGCAGCGTGGGGGGGACGACGGAGACCCAGTACTTC
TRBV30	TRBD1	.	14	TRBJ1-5	CAWRLQGAGQPQHF	TGTGCCTGGAGATTACAGGGGGCCGGTCAGCCCCAGCATTTT
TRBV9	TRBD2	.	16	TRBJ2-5	CASSVALAGGGETQYF	TGTGCCAGCAGCGTAGCTTTGGCGGGAGGGGGAGAGACCCAGTACTTC
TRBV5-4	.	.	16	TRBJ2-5	CASSLGPGPQQETQYF	TGTGCCAGCAGCTTGGGCCCTGGGCCTCAACAAGAGACCCAGTACTTC
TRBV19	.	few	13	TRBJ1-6	CASTLGRGEALHF	TGTGCCAGTACCCTAGGGAGGGGCGAAGCCCTCCACTTT
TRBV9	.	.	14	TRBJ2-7	CASSPQGSSYEQYF	TGTGCCAGCAGCCCACAAGGGTCCTCCTACGAGCAGTACTTC
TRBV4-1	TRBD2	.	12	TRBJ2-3	CASSEVLAGQYF	TGCGCCAGCAGCGAAGTACTAGCGGGGCAGTATTTT
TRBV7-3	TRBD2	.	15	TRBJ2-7	CASSLLAGASYEQYF	TGTGCCAGCAGCTTGTTAGCGGGGGCCTCCTACGAGCAGTACTTC
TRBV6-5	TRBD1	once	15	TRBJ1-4	CASSTGGIGNEKLFF	TGTGCCAGCTCCACAGGGGGCATCGGTAATGAAAAACTGTTTTTT
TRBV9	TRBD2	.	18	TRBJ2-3	CASSFAGTSGGAKDTQYF	TGTGCCAGCAGCTTCGCCGGGACTAGCGGGGGGGCGAAAGATACGCAGTATTTT
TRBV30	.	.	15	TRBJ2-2	CAWRGRAVSTGELFF	TGTGCCTGGAGGGGACGGGCGGTATCCACCGGGGAGCTGTTTTTT
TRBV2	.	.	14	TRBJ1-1	CASSPMSENTEAFF	TGTGCCAGCAGTCCAATGTCCGAGAACACTGAAGCTTTCTTT
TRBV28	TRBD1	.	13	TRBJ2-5	CASGTGVQETQYF	TGTGCCAGCGGGACAGGGGTCCAAGAGACCCAGTACTTC
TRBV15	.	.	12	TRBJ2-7	CATSRGSYEQYF	TGTGCCACCAGCAGGGGCTCCTACGAGCAGTACTTC
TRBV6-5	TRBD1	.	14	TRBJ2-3	CATRTGILADTQYF	TGTGCCACCAGGACAGGGATCCTGGCGGATACGCAGTATTTT